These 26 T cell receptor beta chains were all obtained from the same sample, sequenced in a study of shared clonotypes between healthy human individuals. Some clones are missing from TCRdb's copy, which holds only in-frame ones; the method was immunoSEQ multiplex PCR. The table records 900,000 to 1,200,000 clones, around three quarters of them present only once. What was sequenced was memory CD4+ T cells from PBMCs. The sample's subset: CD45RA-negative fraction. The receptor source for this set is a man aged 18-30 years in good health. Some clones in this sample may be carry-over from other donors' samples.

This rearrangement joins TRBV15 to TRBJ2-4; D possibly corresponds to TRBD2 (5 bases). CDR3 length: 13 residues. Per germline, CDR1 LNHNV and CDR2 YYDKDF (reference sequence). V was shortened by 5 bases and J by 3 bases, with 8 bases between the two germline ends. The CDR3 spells CATSWGVKNIQYF. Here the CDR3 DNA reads TGTGCCACCAGCTGGGGAGTCAAAAACATTCAGTACTTC.

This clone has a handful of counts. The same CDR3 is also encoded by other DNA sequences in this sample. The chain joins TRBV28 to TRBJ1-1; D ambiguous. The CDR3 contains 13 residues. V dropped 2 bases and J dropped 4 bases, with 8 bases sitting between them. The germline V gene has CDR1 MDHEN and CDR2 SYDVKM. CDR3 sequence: CASSLPGLTEAFF. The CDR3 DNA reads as TGTGCCAGCAGTTTACCCGGCCTCACTGAAGCTTTCTTT. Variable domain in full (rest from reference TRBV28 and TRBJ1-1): DVKVTQSSRYLVKRTGEKVFLECVQDMDHENMFWYRQDPGLGLRLIYFSYDVKMKEKGDIPEGYSVSREKKERFSLILESASTNQTSMYLCASSLPGLTEAFFGQGTRLTVV.

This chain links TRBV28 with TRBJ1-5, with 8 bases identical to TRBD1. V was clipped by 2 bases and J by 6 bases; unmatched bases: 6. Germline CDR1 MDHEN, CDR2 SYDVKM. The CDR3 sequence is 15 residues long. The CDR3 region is CASSLGGTGCQPQHF. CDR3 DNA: TGTGCCAGCAGTTTAGGGGGGACAGGTTGTCAGCCCCAGCATTTT.

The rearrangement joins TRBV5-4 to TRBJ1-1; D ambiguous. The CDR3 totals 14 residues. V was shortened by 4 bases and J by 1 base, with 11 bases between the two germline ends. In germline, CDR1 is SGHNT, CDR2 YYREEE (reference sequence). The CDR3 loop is CASSPYMRNTEAFF. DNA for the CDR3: TGTGCCAGCAGCCCATACATGAGGAACACTGAAGCTTTCTTT.

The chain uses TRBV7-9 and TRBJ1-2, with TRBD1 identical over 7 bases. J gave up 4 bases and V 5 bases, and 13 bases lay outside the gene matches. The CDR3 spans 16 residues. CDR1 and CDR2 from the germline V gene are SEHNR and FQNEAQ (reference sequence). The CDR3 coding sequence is TGTGCCAGCAGCCGAGGCCGGGACAGCGTAACCTATGGCTACACCTTC. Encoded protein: CASSRGRDSVTYGYTF.

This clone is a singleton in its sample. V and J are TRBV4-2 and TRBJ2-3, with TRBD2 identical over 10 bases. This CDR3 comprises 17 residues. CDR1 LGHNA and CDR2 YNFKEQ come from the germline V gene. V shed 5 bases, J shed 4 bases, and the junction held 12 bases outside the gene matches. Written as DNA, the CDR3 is TGTGCCAGCAGCAAACTAGCGGGGAGAGGTGGTGCAGATACGCAGTATTTT. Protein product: CASSKLAGRGGADTQYF.

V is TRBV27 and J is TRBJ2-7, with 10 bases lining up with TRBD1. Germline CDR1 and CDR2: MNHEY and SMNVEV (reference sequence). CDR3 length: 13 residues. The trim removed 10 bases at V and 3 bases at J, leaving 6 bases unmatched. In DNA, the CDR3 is TGTGCCACACATGGGACAGGGGTCTACGAGCAGTACTTC. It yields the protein CATHGTGVYEQYF.

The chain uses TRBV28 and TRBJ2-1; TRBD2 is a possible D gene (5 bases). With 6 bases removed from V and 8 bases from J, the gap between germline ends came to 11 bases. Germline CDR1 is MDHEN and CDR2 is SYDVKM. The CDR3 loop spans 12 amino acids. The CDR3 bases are TGTGCCAGCAGCGGACTGGGCGATGAGCAGTTCTTC. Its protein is CASSGLGDEQFF.

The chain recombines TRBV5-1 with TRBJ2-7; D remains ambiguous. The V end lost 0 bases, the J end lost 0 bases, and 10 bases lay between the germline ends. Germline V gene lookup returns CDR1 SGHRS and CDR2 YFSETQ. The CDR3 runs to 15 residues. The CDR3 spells CASSLEGSSSYEQYF. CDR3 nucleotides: TGCGCCAGCAGCTTGGAAGGCAGCAGCTCCTACGAGCAGTACTTC.

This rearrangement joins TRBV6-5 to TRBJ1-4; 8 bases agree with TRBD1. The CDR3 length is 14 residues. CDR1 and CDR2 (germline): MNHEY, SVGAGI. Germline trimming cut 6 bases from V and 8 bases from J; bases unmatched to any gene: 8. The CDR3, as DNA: TGTGCCAGCAGCAGGACAGGGAGAGAGGAAAAACTGTTTTTT. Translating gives CASSRTGREEKLFF.

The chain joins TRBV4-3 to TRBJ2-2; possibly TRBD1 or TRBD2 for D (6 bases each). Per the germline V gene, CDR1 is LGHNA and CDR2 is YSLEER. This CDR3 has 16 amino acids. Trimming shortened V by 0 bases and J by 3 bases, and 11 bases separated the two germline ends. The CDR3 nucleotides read TGCGCCAGCAGCCAAGAGTTAGGGGGGTACACCGGGGAGCTGTTTTTT. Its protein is CASSQELGGYTGELFF.

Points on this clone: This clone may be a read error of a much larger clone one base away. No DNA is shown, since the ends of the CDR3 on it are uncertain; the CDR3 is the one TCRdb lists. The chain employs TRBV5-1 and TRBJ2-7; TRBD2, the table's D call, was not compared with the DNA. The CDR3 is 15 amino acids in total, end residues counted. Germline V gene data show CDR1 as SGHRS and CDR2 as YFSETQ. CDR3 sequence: CASSSVAGGNYEQCF.

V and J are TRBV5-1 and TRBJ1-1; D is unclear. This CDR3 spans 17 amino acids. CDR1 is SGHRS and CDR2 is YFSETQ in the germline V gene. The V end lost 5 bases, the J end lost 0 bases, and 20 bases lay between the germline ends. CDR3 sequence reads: CASRPHLSSSMNTEAFF. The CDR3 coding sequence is TGCGCCAGCAGACCTCATCTTTCCAGCTCGATGAACACTGAAGCTTTCTTT.

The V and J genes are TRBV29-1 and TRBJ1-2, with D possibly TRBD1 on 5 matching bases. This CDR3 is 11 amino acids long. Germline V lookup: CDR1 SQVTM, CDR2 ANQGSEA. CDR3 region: CGGGVSYGYTF. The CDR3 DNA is TGCGGCGGAGGGGTCTCCTATGGCTACACCTTC.

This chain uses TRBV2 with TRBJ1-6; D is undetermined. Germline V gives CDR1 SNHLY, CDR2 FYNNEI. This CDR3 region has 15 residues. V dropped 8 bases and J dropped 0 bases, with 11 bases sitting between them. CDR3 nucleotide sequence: TGTGCCAGCCTCGATCTAAGCTCCTATAATTCACCCCTCCACTTT. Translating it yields CASLDLSSYNSPLHF.

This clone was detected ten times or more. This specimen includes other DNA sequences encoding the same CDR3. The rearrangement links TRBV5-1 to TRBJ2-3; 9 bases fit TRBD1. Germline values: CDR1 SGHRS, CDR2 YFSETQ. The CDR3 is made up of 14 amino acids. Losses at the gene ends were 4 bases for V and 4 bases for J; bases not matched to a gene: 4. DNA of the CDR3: TGCGCCAGCAGCCCGGGACAGGGCTCAGATACGCAGTATTTT. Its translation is CASSPGQGSDTQYF.

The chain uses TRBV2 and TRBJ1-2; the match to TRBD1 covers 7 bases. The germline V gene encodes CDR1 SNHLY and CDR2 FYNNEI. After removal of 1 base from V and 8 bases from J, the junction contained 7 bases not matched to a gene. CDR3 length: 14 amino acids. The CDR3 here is CASSEEDRFWGYTF. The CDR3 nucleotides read TGTGCCAGCAGTGAAGAGGACAGGTTTTGGGGCTACACCTTC.

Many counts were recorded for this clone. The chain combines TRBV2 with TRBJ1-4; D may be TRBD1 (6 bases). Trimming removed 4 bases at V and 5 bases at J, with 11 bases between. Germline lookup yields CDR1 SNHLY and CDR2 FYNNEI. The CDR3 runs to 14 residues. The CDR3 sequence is CASSVRTANEKLFF. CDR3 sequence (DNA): TGTGCCAGCAGTGTGAGGACAGCGAATGAAAAACTGTTTTTT.

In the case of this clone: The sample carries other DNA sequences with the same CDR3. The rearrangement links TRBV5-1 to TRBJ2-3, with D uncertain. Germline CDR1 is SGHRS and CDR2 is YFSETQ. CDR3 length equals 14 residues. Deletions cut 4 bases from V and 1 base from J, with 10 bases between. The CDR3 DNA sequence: TGCGCCAGCAGCCCTCTGGCGGGCACAGATACGCAGTATTTT. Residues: CASSPLAGTDTQYF.

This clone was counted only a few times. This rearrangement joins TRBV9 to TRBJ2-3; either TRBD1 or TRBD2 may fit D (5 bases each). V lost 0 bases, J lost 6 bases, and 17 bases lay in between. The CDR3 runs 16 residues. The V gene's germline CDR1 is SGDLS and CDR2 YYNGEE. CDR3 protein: CASSVGGSSSYDTQYF. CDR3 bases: TGTGCCAGCAGCGTAGGGGGGAGTTCATCATACGATACGCAGTATTTT.

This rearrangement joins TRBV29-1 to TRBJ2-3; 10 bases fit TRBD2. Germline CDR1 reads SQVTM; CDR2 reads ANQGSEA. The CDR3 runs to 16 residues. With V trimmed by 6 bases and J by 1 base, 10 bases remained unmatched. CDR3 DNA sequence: TGCAGCGTCCTTGGCGAAACTAGCGGGGGCACAGATACGCAGTATTTT. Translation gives CSVLGETSGGTDTQYF.

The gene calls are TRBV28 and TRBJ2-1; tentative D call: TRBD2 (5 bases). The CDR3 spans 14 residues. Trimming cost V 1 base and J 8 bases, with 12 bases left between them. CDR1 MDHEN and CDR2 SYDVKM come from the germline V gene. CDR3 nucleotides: TGTGCCAGCAGTTTATCATCGGGAAGGTATGAGCAGTTCTTC. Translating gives CASSLSSGRYEQFF.

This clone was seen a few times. The CDR3 loop reads CASSLNSFGEQYF. In DNA, the CDR3 is TGTGCCAGCAGCTTAAATTCGTTCGGGGAGCAGTACTTC. V and J are TRBV7-3 and TRBJ2-7; D is uncertain. The CDR3 length is 13 residues. V dropped 1 base and J dropped 7 bases, with 11 bases sitting between them. Germline assignment: CDR1 SGHTA and CDR2 FQGTGA.

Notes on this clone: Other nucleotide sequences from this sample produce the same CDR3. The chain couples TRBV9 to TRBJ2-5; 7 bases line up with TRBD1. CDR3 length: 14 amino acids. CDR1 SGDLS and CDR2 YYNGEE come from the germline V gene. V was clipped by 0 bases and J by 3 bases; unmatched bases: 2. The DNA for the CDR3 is TGTGCCAGCAGCGTAGGGACAGGAAAAGAGACCCAGTACTTC. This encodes CASSVGTGKETQYF.

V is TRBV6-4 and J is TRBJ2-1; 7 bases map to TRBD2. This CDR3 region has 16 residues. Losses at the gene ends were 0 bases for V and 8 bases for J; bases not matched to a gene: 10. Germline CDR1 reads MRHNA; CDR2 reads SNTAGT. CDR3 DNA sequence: TGTGCCAGCAGTGACTCTGGAGCGGGGTTAGAGCATGAGCAGTTCTTC. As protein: CASSDSGAGLEHEQFF.

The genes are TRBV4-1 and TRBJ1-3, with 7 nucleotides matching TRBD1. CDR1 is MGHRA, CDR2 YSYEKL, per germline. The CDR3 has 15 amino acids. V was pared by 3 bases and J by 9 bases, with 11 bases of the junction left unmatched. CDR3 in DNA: TGCGCCAGCAGCCACCCAGGGGGAAAACCCAGCACCATATATTTT. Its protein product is CASSHPGGKPSTIYF.